This TCR beta chain was captured by sequencing in a study of blood T cell repertoires in COVID-19. Here immunoSEQ multiplex PCR was the method, and the copy in TCRdb shows in-frame clones only, minus some. Seen here are approximately 89,000 clones, around 94% observed once, and the top ten hold about 6.3%. The CDR3 consists of 16 residues. Germline-derived CDR1 and CDR2 are SGHRS and YFSETQ. With V trimmed by 3 bases and J by 7 bases, 13 bases remained unmatched. The source of this sequence is a woman aged 60 to 75 with active COVID-19. The sequencing sample was made of peripheral blood. This chain joins TRBV5-1 and TRBJ2-5, with 9 bases lining up with TRBD2. In nucleotides, the CDR3 is TGCGCCAGCAGCTCAGGGACTAGCAACGGTCTCGGGACCCAGTACTTC. As protein: CASSSGTSNGLGTQYF. The full variable domain, in which reference TRBV5-1 and TRBJ2-5 provide the parts outside the CDR3, is KAGVTQTPRYLIKTRGQQVTLSCSPISGHRSVSWYQQTPGQGLQFLFEYFSETQRNKGNFPGRFSGRQFSNSRSEMNVSTLELGDSALYLCASSSGTSNGLGTQYFGPGTRLLVL.